The 8 T cell receptor beta chains below all came from one sample that was sequenced in a study of Graves' ophthalmopathy and Graves' hyperthyroidism. TCR beta CDR3 amplification used RNA transcripts. The first round was an RT-PCR with HTBI primers, and the second round was a multiplex PCR. TCRdb recomputed calls from the multiplex PCR reads with MiXCR, one row per CDR3 protein. The table lists about 550,000 distinct CDR3 sequences, roughly 39% of them singletons. What was sequenced was peripheral blood or thyroid tissue (not recorded which). The receptors were gathered from an adult man with Graves' hyperthyroidism.

This clonotype showed up just once. The V and J genes are TRBV12-3 or TRBV12-4 and TRBJ2-7; TRBD1 matches at 11 bases. CDR3 length: 15 residues. V gave up 2 bases and J gave up 5 bases; unmatched junction bases: 5. The DNA of the CDR3 is TGTGCCAGCAGTTTACCAGGACAGGGGGCCCACGAGCAGTACTTC. It yields the protein CASSLPGQGAHEQYF.

Ten or more counts support this clonotype. The CDR3 bases are TGTGCCACCAGCAGAGATAGGTGGGGCTACGAGCAGTACTTC. Translated: CATSRDRWGYEQYF. The chain carries TRBV15 and TRBJ2-7; D unresolved. Germline V gene data show CDR1 as LNHNV and CDR2 as YYDKDF (reference sequence). Between the trimmed V and J ends, which lost 0 bases and 3 bases, there was a span of 9 bases. The CDR3 consists of 14 residues. Full variable domain (remainder filled in from reference TRBV15 and TRBJ2-7): DAMVIQNPRYQVTQFGKPVTLSCSQTLNHNVMYWYQQKSSQAPKLLFHYYDKDFNNEADTPDNFQSRRPNTSFCFLDIRSPGLGDTAMYLCATSRDRWGYEQYFGPGTRLTVT.

This chain uses TRBV12-3 or TRBV12-4 with TRBJ2-7; 8 bases fit TRBD2. The CDR3 spans 14 residues. The ends lost 5 bases at V and 0 bases at J; junction bases unmatched: 3. The CDR3 DNA sequence: TGTGCCAGCAGTCCGGGGACTAGCTCCTACGAGCAGTACTTC. Residues: CASSPGTSSYEQYF.

J is TRBJ2-5 and V is TRBV6-1; possible D gene TRBD1, 6 bases. Germline CDR1 MNHNS, CDR2 SASEGT. This CDR3 spans 13 amino acids. With 6 bases removed from V and 2 bases from J, the gap between germline ends came to 10 bases. CDR3 sequence reads: CASRRTEQETQYF. Written as DNA, the CDR3 is TGTGCCAGCAGGCGGACAGAGCAAGAGACCCAGTACTTC.

This clonotype appeared many times. The chain recombines TRBV7-2 with TRBJ2-5; 8 bases align to TRBD2. The length of the CDR3 is 14 residues. J gave up 7 bases and V 4 bases, and 8 bases lay outside the gene matches. CDR1 and CDR2 (germline): SGHTA, FQGNSA. The CDR3 DNA follows: TGTGCCAGCAGCTCGGGACTAGGGGCAGCGACCCAGTACTTC. Encoded protein: CASSSGLGAATQYF.

This chain joins TRBV11-2 and TRBJ2-3, with a tentative D call TRBD2 (6 bases). In germline, CDR1 is SGHAT, CDR2 FQNNGV. The V end was cut by 6 bases, the J end by 4 bases, with 20 bases between. The CDR3 covers 16 residues. In DNA form, the CDR3 reads TGTGCCAGCAGTTCCCCTGGTCGGGGGTTGCCAGATACGCAGTATTTT. This sequence encodes CASSSPGRGLPDTQYF.

This clonotype was seen at least ten times. The chain combines TRBV2 with TRBJ2-2; 8 bases agree with TRBD1. The CDR3 totals 14 residues. Germline lookup yields CDR1 SNHLY and CDR2 FYNNEI. With 6 bases clipped from V and 5 bases from J, the junction kept 5 bases outside the gene matches. This CDR3 is CASSYDRGTGELFF. In DNA, the CDR3 is TGTGCCAGCAGCTACGACAGGGGAACCGGGGAGCTGTTTTTT.

This clonotype was recorded only once. This chain links TRBV12-3 or TRBV12-4 with TRBJ2-5; 12 bases agree with TRBD2. V shed 2 bases, J shed 7 bases, and the junction held 2 bases outside the gene matches. CDR3 size: 14 residues. CDR3 protein: CASSLLAGGVTQYF. The CDR3 region has the DNA TGTGCCAGCAGTTTACTAGCGGGAGGGGTGACCCAGTACTTC.